These 26 T cell receptor beta chains were sequenced from one sample in a study of blood T cells in healthy people across ages (dated by TCRdb to between 2015 and 2016). Library preparation used 5' RACE. The data were produced on an Illumina HiSeq 2500. A second about 7 to 11 cycle PCR used a sample-barcoded 5' primer and a J-beta primer mix. TCRdb reran the public reads through fastp at Q25 and MiXCR, keeping productive beta chains. Rows with a matching CDR3 protein are joined into one entry that keeps the most common DNA and genes. The sample table contains around 790,000 distinct CDR3 sequences; only one count was recorded for around 45% of them. The ten largest clonotypes hold around 18% of the sample. Sequencing was carried out using blood. Receptor source: a man aged 55-75 years in good health.

The chain is built from TRBV20-1 and TRBJ2-2, with TRBD2 identical over 10 bases. V shed 3 bases and J 7 bases; nucleotides not matched to a gene: 5. The CDR3 spans 14 residues. The germline V gene encodes CDR1 DFQATT and CDR2 SNEGSKA (reference sequence). CDR3 loop: CSASRSGGVGELFF. The CDR3 DNA reads TGCAGTGCTAGCCGCAGCGGGGGGGTCGGGGAGCTGTTTTTT.

The genes are TRBV7-2 and TRBJ1-5; tentative D call: TRBD1 (6 bases). The CDR3 runs 15 residues. The V and J ends lost 1 base and 9 bases respectively, with 16 bases between them. CDR1 and CDR2 from the germline V gene are SGHTA and FQGNSA. CDR3 DNA: TGTGCCAGCAGCTTAGGGACAGAATCGTTTAGGCCCCAGCATTTT. Protein sequence: CASSLGTESFRPQHF.

The chain joins TRBV7-2 to TRBJ2-7; tentative D call: TRBD1 (6 bases). The last part of the DNA fits TRBJ2-4 better; the J call may be wrong. This CDR3 has 13 residues. Germline V gene sequence: CDR1 SGHTA, CDR2 FQGNSA. The CDR3 nucleotides read TGTGCCAGCAGCGTAGGGGGTTTAGACATTCAGTACTTC. This codes for CASSVGGLDIQYF.

The count of this clonotype is one. CDR3 nucleotide sequence: TGTGCCAGCAGCTCGCGACTAGCGGGGGGGACCGGGGAGCTGTTTTTT. Translating gives CASSSRLAGGTGELFF. The rearrangement links TRBV7-2 to TRBJ2-2; 14 bases are a match to TRBD2. This CDR3 region has 16 residues. Germline assignment: CDR1 SGHTA and CDR2 FQGNSA. V was pared by 4 bases and J by 5 bases, with 3 bases of the junction left unmatched.

This sequence joins TRBV6-5 and TRBJ1-6, with a tentative D call TRBD1 (6 bases). The CDR3 has 17 residues. V was cut by 3 bases and J by 6 bases, with 18 bases left in between. Germline V CDR1 and CDR2: MNHEY, SVGAGI. CDR3: CASSYFPAPGVNSPLHF. CDR3 bases: TGTGCCAGCAGTTATTTCCCCGCCCCAGGGGTTAATTCACCCCTCCACTTT.

The V and J genes are TRBV14 and TRBJ1-6; D not certain. Trimming took off 1 base at V and 9 bases at J, with 7 bases between the two ends. The CDR3 covers 13 residues. Germline CDR1 is SGHDN and CDR2 is FVKESK. The CDR3 DNA is TGTGCCAGCAGCCAAGTACGGATTTCACCCCTCCACTTT. It specifies CASSQVRISPLHF.

The V gene is TRBV20-1, the J gene TRBJ1-1, with D unclear. Germline V gene data show CDR1 as DFQATT and CDR2 as SNEGSKA (reference sequence). The CDR3 runs 12 residues. V lost 2 bases and J 1 base, leaving 5 bases between the germline ends. CDR3 nucleotides: TGCAGTGCTAGACGTCAGAACACTGAAGCTTTCTTT. This sequence encodes CSARRQNTEAFF.

The chain couples TRBV10-3 to TRBJ1-6; D is perhaps TRBD1 (6 bases). Germline CDR1 is ENHRY and CDR2 is SYGVKD. Trimming cost V 11 bases and J 13 bases, with 27 bases left between them. This CDR3 contains 15 residues. The CDR3 DNA reads as TGTGCCTACGGGACAACGCTTCGATCGAGTGGGCCCCTCCACTTT. Translation gives CAYGTTLRSSGPLHF.

This chain connects TRBV11-3 to TRBJ2-7, with D perhaps being TRBD1 or TRBD2 (6 bases each). The J call may be faulty, since TRBJ2-5 better matches the DNA end. Germline assignment: CDR1 SGHNT and CDR2 YENEEA. This CDR3 is built from 14 residues. For the CDR3, the DNA is TGTGCCAGCAGCTTAAGAAGGGGGGAGGAGACCCAGTACTTC. Protein sequence: CASSLRRGEETQYF.

The chain employs TRBV10-3 and TRBJ2-4; perhaps TRBD1 as D (6 bases). Judging by the DNA end, TRBJ2-7 fits better; the J call may be wrong. Germline lookup yields CDR1 ENHRY and CDR2 SYGVKD. The CDR3 has 14 amino acids. CDR3 protein: CAIRQGDIGYEQYF. The CDR3 bases are TGTGCCATCAGGCAAGGGGACATAGGCTACGAGCAGTACTTC.

The chain employs TRBV29-1 and TRBJ2-1, with D possibly TRBD2 on 5 matching bases. This CDR3 is built from 15 residues. CDR1 SQVTM and CDR2 ANQGSEA come from the germline V gene. Between the trimmed V and J ends, which lost 6 bases and 4 bases, there was a span of 19 bases. CDR3 nucleotides: TGCAGCGTCCCCCAAGCGGAAATCCAATACAATGAGCAGTTCTTC. It codes for CSVPQAEIQYNEQFF.

This clonotype was detected a few times. The rearrangement joins TRBV4-3 to TRBJ2-1; D tentatively fits TRBD1 or TRBD2 (5 bases each). This CDR3 spans 19 amino acids. Deletions cut 0 bases from V and 0 bases from J, with 18 bases between. Germline lookup yields CDR1 LGHNA and CDR2 YSLEER. The CDR3 DNA reads TGCGCCAGCAGCCAAGATGGGGACCTCACGGAGAGCTCCTACAATGAGCAGTTCTTC. It is translated as CASSQDGDLTESSYNEQFF.

V and J are TRBV20-1 and TRBJ2-1; D unclear. Trimming cost V 6 bases and J 3 bases, with 15 bases left between them. CDR3 size: 14 residues. Germline V gives CDR1 DFQATT, CDR2 SNEGSKA (reference sequence). CDR3 sequence reads: CSALSMEFYNEQFF. CDR3 DNA: TGCAGTGCCCTGAGCATGGAGTTCTACAATGAGCAGTTCTTC.

The chain employs TRBV7-3 and TRBJ1-1; D is perhaps TRBD1 (5 bases). Trimming removed 6 bases from V and 5 bases from J, with 22 bases in between. Germline V lookup: CDR1 SGHTA, CDR2 FQGTGA. There are 16 residues in the CDR3. CDR3 sequence reads: CASRLTAGETWTEAFF. CDR3 sequence (DNA): TGTGCCAGCAGACTTACGGCGGGGGAAACGTGGACTGAAGCTTTCTTT.

This clonotype was found a few times. The chain links TRBV7-9 to TRBJ2-6, with 10 bases lining up with TRBD2. The CDR3 length is 19 residues. With 0 bases clipped from V and 0 bases from J, the junction kept 5 bases outside the gene matches. Germline-derived CDR1 and CDR2 are SEHNR and FQNEAQ (reference sequence). The CDR3 DNA sequence: TGTGCCAGCAGCTTAGCTAGCGGGGGGAAGATCTCTGGGGCCAACGTCCTGACTTTC. Its protein product is CASSLASGGKISGANVLTF. Full variable domain (outside the CDR3, taken from reference TRBV7-9 and TRBJ2-6): DTGVSQNPRHKITKRGQNVTFRCDPISEHNRLYWYRQTLGQGPEFLTYFQNEAQLEKSRLLSDRFSAERPKGSFSTLEIQRTEQGDSAMYLCASSLASGGKISGANVLTFGAGSRLTVL.

The chain links TRBV2 to TRBJ2-5, with 9 bases aligning to TRBD1. Germline loops: CDR1 SNHLY, CDR2 FYNNEI. The CDR3 is made up of 15 amino acids. V gave up 3 bases and J gave up 2 bases; unmatched junction bases: 4. The CDR3 bases are TGTGCCAGCAGTGACCTGGGACAGGGTCAAGAGACCCAGTACTTC. It translates to CASSDLGQGQETQYF.

This clonotype was counted at least ten times. The chain links TRBV4-1 to TRBJ2-1, with D hard to call. The CDR3 is 11 residues long. V was clipped by 6 bases and J by 5 bases, with 5 bases between them. Germline assignment: CDR1 MGHRA and CDR2 YSYEKL. CDR3 in amino acids: CASSRDNEQFF. The DNA of the CDR3 is TGCGCCAGCAGTCGGGACAATGAGCAGTTCTTC.

This clonotype was detected only a few times. The chain links TRBV29-1 to TRBJ2-1; D is undetermined. CDR3 length: 11 residues. V was trimmed by 4 bases and J by 6 bases, leaving 7 bases between them. Germline CDR1 is SQVTM and CDR2 is ANQGSEA. The CDR3 here is CSVGRINEQFF. The CDR3 nucleotides are TGCAGCGTTGGACGGATCAATGAGCAGTTCTTC.

This rearrangement joins TRBV20-1 to TRBJ2-7; TRBD2 is a possible D gene (5 bases). This CDR3 comprises 15 residues. V lost 3 bases, J lost 0 bases, and 15 bases lay in between. Per germline, CDR1 DFQATT and CDR2 SNEGSKA (reference sequence). Here the CDR3 DNA reads TGCAGTGCTAGTACCCAAACGGGGAGCTCCTACGAGCAGTACTTC. This gives the protein CSASTQTGSSYEQYF.

This clonotype was detected ten times or more. This sequence joins TRBV29-1 and TRBJ2-7; 8 nucleotides agree with TRBD1. J was trimmed by 5 bases and V by 3 bases; bases with no gene match: 3. The germline V gene encodes CDR1 SQVTM and CDR2 ANQGSEA. CDR3 size: 12 residues. The CDR3 spells CSVEDRAHEQYF. CDR3 nucleotide sequence: TGCAGCGTTGAGGACAGGGCGCACGAGCAGTACTTC.

As for this clonotype: A much larger clone differs from this one at a single base, so this may be a read error. The rearrangement joins TRBV29-1 to TRBJ1-2; tentative D call: TRBD1 (5 bases). Trimming stripped 5 bases from V and 12 bases from J, with 16 bases between. This CDR3 is built from 11 residues. Germline V gives CDR1 SQVTM, CDR2 ANQGSEA. The CDR3, as DNA: TGCAGCGTTCCGGCTCTAAGGGGCCACACCTTC. It is translated as CSVPALRGHTF. Full variable domain (remainder filled in from reference TRBV29-1 and TRBJ1-2): SAVISQKPSRDICQRGTSLTIQCQVDSQVTMMFWYRQQPGQSLTLIATANQGSEATYESGFVIDKFPISRPNLTFSTLTVSNMSPEDSSIYLCSVPALRGHTFGSGTRLTVV.

The chain is built from TRBV20-1 and TRBJ2-7; D could derive from TRBD1 or TRBD2 (5 bases each). Trimming removed 6 bases at V and 0 bases at J, with 15 bases between. Germline lookup yields CDR1 DFQATT and CDR2 SNEGSKA (reference sequence). CDR3 length equals 14 residues. The CDR3 here is CSAGVGPPSYEQYF. The CDR3 nucleotides read TGCAGTGCAGGGGTGGGACCACCCTCCTACGAGCAGTACTTC.

The chain links TRBV30 to TRBJ2-7, with a weak D call TRBD2 (5 bases). Trimming left V 8 bases short and J 5 bases short, with 19 bases between. The length of the CDR3 is 13 residues. Germline V CDR1 and CDR2: GTSNPN, SVGIG (reference sequence). The CDR3: CAAEVPKDDEQYF. For the CDR3, the DNA is TGTGCCGCGGAGGTCCCGAAGGATGACGAGCAGTACTTC.

This clonotype was detected only a few times. The chain carries TRBV25-1 and TRBJ2-7; 7 nucleotides match TRBD1. CDR3 length equals 12 residues. Germline values: CDR1 MGHDK, CDR2 SYGVNS. With 10 bases clipped from V and 3 bases from J, the junction kept 6 bases outside the gene matches. The CDR3 bases are TGTGCCACCATCGGGGACAGCTACGAGCAGTACTTC. Its translation: CATIGDSYEQYF.

The genes are TRBV4-1 and TRBJ1-1, with D tentatively TRBD1 (6 bases). This CDR3 contains 14 residues. V was trimmed by 3 bases and J by 4 bases, leaving 12 bases between them. Germline CDR1 and CDR2: MGHRA and YSYEKL. The CDR3 spells CASSHPIRGTEAFF. The CDR3 bases are TGCGCCAGCAGCCACCCCATCAGGGGCACTGAAGCTTTCTTT.

The chain combines TRBV13 with TRBJ2-3, with D maybe TRBD2 (6 bases). CDR1 and CDR2 (germline): PRHDT, FYEKMQ (reference sequence). CDR3 length equals 15 residues. Trimming removed 3 bases from V and 8 bases from J, with 18 bases in between. Written as DNA, the CDR3 is TGTGCCAGCAGCTTGGGGGGAGCTACGCGGGTTACGCAGTATTTT. Its protein product is CASSLGGATRVTQYF.